This record looks at one T cell receptor beta chain sequence and its context. The record originates from a study of blood T cell repertoires in COVID-19. On the study more broadly: From the United States, Italy and Spain came samples of acute and convalescent COVID-19.

The repertoire was sequenced with immunoSEQ multiplex PCR; TCRdb's copy has only in-frame clones and lacks some. Among some 230,000 clones listed, more than 80% were seen once. Germline CDR1 reads SGHAT; CDR2 reads FQNNGV. With V trimmed by 5 bases and J by 5 bases, 4 bases remained unmatched. This CDR3 spans 15 amino acids. The sequenced material came from PBMCs or T cells enriched from blood (not recorded which). This TCR was sampled from a woman younger than 35 in a cohort exposed to, infected with or recovered from COVID-19 (not recorded which). The V and J genes are TRBV11-2 and TRBJ1-6, with 9 bases fitting TRBD1. The CDR3 region has the DNA TGTGCCAGCAGCCCACAGGGGGCTAATAATTCACCCCTCCACTTT. Its protein is CASSPQGANNSPLHF.